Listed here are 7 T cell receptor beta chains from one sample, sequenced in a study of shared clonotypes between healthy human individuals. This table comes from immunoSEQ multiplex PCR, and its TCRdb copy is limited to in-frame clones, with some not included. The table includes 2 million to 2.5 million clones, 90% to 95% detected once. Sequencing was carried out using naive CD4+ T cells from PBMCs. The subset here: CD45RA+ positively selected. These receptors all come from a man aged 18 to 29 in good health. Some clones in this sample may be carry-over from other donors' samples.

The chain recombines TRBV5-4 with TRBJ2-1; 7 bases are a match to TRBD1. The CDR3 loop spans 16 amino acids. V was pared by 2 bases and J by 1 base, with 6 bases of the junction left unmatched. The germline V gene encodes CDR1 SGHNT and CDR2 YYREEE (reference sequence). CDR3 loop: CASSFPPTGSYNEQFF. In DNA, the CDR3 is TGTGCCAGCAGCTTTCCCCCGACAGGGTCCTACAATGAGCAGTTCTTC.

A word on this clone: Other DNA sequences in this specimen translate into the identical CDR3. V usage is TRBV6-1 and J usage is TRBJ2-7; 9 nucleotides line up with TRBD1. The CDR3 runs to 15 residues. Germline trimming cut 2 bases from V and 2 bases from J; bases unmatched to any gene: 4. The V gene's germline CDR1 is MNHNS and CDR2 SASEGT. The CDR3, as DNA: TGTGCCAGCAGTGAATGGGGACAGGGTGCCTACGAGCAGTACTTC. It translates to CASSEWGQGAYEQYF.

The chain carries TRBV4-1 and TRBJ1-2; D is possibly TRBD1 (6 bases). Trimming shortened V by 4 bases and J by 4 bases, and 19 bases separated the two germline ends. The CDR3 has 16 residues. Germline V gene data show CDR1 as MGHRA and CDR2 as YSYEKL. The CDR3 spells CASSPSGGPGLYGYTF. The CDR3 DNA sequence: TGCGCCAGCAGCCCCTCCGGGGGCCCCGGCCTCTATGGCTACACCTTC.

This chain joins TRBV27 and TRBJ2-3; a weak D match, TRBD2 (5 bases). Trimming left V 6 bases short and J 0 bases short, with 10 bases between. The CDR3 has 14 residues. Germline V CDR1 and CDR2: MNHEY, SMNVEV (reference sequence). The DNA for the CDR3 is TGTGCCAGCAGATCTGGCGGGAGCACAGATACGCAGTATTTT. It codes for CASRSGGSTDTQYF.

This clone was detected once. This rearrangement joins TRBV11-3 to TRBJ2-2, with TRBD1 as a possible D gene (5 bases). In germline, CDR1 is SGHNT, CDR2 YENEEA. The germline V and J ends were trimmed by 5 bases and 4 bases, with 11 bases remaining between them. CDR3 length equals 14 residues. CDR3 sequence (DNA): TGTGCCAGCAGCAACCGACAGTCCACCGGGGAGCTGTTTTTT. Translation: CASSNRQSTGELFF.

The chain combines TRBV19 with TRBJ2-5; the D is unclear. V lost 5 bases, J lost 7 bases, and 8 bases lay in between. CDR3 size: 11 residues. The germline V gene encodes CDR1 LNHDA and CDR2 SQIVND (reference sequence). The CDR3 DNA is TGTGCCAGTAGTCCCGGTAGGACCCAGTACTTC. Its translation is CASSPGRTQYF.

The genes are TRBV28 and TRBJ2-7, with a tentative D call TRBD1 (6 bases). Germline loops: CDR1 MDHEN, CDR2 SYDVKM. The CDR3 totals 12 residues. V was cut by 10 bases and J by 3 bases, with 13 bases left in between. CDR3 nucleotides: TGTGCCATAACAGGGCAAAACTACGAGCAGTACTTC. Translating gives CAITGQNYEQYF. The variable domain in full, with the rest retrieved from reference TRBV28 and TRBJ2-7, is DVKVTQSSRYLVKRTGEKVFLECVQDMDHENMFWYRQDPGLGLRLIYFSYDVKMKEKGDIPEGYSVSREKKERFSLILESASTNQTSMYLCAITGQNYEQYFGPGTRLTVT.